Listed below are T cell receptor beta chains from one sample, sequenced in a study of memory CD4+ T cells and cytomegalovirus serostatus. The assay was immunoSEQ multiplex PCR, and TCRdb's table has in-frame clones only and misses some. The sample consists of tens of thousands of clones, roughly three quarters of them appearing once. Sequencing used memory CD4+ T cells from blood. Source of these receptors: an adult in good health and CMV-seronegative. Each CDR3 is given with its conserved first and last residue. The D gene is left open where the match is weak. Only some rows state a clone size, as once, few, many or a class for expanded clones.

v_gene	len	abundance	j_gene	d_gene	CDR3nt	CDR3aa
TRBV19	15	-	TRBJ2-1	TRBD2	TGTGCCAGTAGTGTTGGACTAGCGGGGGCCAATGAGCAGTTCTTC	CASSVGLAGANEQFF
TRBV7-9	15	few	TRBJ2-5	-	TGTGCCAGCAGCTACGGGGGCGGTAAGCTAGAGACCCAGTACTTC	CASSYGGGKLETQYF
TRBV19	14	few	TRBJ1-3	-	TGTGCCAGTACCACTCGAGGGGCTGGAAACACCATATATTTT	CASTTRGAGNTIYF
TRBV5-1	16	-	TRBJ1-4	-	TGCGCCAGCAGCTTAATACCGGTGACAACTAATGAAAAACTGTTTTTT	CASSLIPVTTNEKLFF
TRBV28	16	few	TRBJ1-1	-	TGTGCCAGCACTCGGGACGGCGCTTTCGCGGGTCCTGAAGCTTTCTTT	CASTRDGAFAGPEAFF
TRBV2	13	-	TRBJ2-1	-	TGTGCCAGCAGTGTCAACAGAAATAATGAGCAGTTCTTC	CASSVNRNNEQFF
TRBV4-3	12	few	TRBJ2-1	-	TGCGCCAGCAGCCAAGTGCAGGGGGAGCAGTTCTTC	CASSQVQGEQFF
TRBV6-1	14	-	TRBJ1-1	TRBD1	TGTGCCAGCAGTGAAAGAGGGGGCGCAGTTGAAGCTTTCTTT	CASSERGGAVEAFF
TRBV2	14	-	TRBJ2-5	-	TGTGCCAGCAGTGCCCCCGGGGAGGAAGAGACCCAGTACTTC	CASSAPGEEETQYF
TRBV29-1	17	-	TRBJ2-2	-	TGCAGCGTGGGGGCCCGACCAACGACCCGGAACACCGGGGAGCTGTTTTTT	CSVGARPTTRNTGELFF
TRBV7-8	15	-	TRBJ1-2	TRBD1	TGTGCCAGCAGCTTAGCGACAGGGGTTAGTTATGGCTACACCTTC	CASSLATGVSYGYTF
TRBV28	13	-	TRBJ2-5	-	TGTGCCAGCAAGGTGGGAGGCCGGGAGACCCAGTACTTC	CASKVGGRETQYF
TRBV28	13	-	TRBJ1-6	-	TGTGCCAGCAGGGGGCCGGATAATTCACCCCTCCACTTT	CASRGPDNSPLHF
TRBV6-1	14	-	TRBJ2-1	TRBD2	TGTGCCAGCAGGCCGGGACTAGCGCCCAATGAGCAGTTCTTC	CASRPGLAPNEQFF